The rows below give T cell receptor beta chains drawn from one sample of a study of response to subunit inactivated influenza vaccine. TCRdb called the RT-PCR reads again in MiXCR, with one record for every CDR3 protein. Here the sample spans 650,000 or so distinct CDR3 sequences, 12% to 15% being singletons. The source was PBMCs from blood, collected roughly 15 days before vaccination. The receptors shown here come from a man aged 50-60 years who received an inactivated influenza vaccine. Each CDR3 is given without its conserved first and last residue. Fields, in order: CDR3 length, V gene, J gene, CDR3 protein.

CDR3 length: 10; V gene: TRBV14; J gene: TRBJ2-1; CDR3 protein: ASSRSGREQF
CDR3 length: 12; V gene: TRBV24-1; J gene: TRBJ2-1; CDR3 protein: ATSDFVDRNEQF
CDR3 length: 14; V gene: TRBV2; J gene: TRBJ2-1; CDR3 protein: ASSGSRQGLRNEQF
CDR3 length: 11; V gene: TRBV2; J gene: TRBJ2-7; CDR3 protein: ASKFGVPYEQY
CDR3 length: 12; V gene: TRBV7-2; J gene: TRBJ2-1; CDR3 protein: ASSPWGGHNEQF
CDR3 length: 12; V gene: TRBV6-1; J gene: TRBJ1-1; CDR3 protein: ASSKNRGQDEAF
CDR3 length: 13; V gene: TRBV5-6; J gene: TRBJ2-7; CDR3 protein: ASSSQLAGEVEQY
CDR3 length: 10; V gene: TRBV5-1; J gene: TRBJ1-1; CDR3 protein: ASSFIRGEAF
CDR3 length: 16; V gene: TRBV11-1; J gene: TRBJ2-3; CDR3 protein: ASSSLTGLAGVSDTQY
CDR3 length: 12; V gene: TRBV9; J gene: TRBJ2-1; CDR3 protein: ASSVGGGAGEQF
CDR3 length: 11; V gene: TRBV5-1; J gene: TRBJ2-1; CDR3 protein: ASGVAGDGEQF
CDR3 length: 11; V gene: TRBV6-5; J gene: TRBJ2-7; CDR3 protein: ASCTSGGYEQY
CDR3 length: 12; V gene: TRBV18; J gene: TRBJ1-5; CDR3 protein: ASSGGTRNQPQH
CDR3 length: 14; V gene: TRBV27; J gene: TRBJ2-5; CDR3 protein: ASSLSKDRLRETQY
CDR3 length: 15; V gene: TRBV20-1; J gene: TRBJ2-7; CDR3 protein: SATGGLAGVKAYEQY